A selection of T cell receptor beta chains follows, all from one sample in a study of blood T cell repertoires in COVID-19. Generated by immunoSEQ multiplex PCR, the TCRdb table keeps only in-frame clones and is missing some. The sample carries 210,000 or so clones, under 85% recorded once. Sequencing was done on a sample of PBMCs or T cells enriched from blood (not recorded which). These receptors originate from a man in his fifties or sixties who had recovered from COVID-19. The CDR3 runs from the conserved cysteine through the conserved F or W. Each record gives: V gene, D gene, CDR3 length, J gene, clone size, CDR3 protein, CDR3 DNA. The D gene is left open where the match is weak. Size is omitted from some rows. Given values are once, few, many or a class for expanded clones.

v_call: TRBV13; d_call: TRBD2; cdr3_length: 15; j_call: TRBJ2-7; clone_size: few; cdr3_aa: CASSLKRGEAYEQYF; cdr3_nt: TGTGCCAGCAGCTTAAAGCGGGGGGAAGCCTACGAGCAGTACTTC
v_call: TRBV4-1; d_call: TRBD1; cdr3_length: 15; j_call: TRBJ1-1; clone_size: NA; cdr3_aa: CASSPIGQGDTEAFF; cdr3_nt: TGCGCCAGCAGCCCGATAGGACAGGGGGACACTGAAGCTTTCTTT
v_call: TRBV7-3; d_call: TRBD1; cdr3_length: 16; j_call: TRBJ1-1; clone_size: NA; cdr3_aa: CASSLTGQGDGTEAFF; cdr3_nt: TGTGCCAGCAGCTTAACGGGACAGGGAGATGGAACTGAAGCTTTCTTT
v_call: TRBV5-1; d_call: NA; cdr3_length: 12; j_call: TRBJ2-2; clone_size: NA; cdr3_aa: CASSLDGGELFF; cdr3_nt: TGCGCCAGCAGCTTGGACGGCGGGGAGCTGTTTTTT
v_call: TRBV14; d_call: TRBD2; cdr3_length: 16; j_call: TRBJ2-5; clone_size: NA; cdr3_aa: CASSQATSGFQETQYF; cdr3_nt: TGTGCCAGCAGCCAAGCGACTAGCGGATTCCAAGAGACCCAGTACTTC
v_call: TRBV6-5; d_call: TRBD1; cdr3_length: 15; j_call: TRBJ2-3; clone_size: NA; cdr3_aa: CASSFRGQGADTQYF; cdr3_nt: TGTGCCAGCAGTTTCAGGGGACAGGGAGCAGATACGCAGTATTTT
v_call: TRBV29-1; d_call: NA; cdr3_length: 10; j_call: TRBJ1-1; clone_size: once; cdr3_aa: CSVADTEAFF; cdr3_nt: TGCAGCGTTGCGGACACTGAAGCTTTCTTT
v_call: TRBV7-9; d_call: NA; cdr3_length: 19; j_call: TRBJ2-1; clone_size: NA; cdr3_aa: CASSLFVSGPYLTSGEQFF; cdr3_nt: TGTGCCAGCAGCTTATTTGTTAGCGGCCCTTACCTGACAAGCGGTGAGCAGTTCTTC
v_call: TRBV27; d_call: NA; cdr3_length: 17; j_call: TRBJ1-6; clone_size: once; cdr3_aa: CASSFRARGTYNSPLHF; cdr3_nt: TGTGCCAGCAGTTTCCGGGCCAGGGGTACCTATAATTCACCCCTCCACTTT
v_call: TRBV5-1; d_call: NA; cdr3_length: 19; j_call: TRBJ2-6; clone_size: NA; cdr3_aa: CASSFVFGQKISGANVLTF; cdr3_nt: TGCGCCAGCAGCTTCGTTTTCGGACAGAAGATTTCCGGGGCCAACGTCCTGACTTTC
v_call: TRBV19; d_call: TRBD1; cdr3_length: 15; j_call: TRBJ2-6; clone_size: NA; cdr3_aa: CASSMDRVGANVLTF; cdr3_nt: TGTGCCAGTAGTATGGACAGGGTCGGGGCCAACGTCCTGACTTTC
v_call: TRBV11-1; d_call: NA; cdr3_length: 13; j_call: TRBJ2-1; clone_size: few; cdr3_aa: CASSLGDNQKQFF; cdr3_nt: TGTGCCAGCAGCTTAGGGGACAACCAGAAGCAGTTCTTC
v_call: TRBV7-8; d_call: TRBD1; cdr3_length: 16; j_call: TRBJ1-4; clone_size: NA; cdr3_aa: CASSFLTGGTNEKLFF; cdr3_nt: TGTGCCAGCAGTTTTCTCACAGGGGGCACTAATGAAAAACTGTTTTTT
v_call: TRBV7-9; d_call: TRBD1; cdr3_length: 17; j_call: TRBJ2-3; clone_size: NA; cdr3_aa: CASSLLYTGVPTDTQYF; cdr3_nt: TGTGCCAGCAGCTTACTCTACACAGGGGTCCCCACAGATACGCAGTATTTT
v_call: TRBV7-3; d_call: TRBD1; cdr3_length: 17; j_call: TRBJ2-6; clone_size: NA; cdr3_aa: CASSLIQGDPGANVLTF; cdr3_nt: TGTGCCAGCAGCTTAATTCAGGGGGATCCAGGGGCCAACGTCCTGACTTTC
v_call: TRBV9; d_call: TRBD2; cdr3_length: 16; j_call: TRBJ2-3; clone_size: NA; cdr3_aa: CASSGRSSGGADTQYF; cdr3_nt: TGTGCCAGCAGCGGCAGATCTAGCGGGGGGGCAGATACGCAGTATTTT
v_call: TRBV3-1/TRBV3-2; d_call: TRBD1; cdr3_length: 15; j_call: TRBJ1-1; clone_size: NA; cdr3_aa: CASSQAFNRGAEAFF; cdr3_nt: TGTGCCAGCAGCCAGGCCTTTAACAGGGGAGCTGAAGCTTTCTTT
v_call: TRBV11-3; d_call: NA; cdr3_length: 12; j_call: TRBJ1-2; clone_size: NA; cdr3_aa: CASSLGGFGYTF; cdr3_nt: TGTGCCAGCAGCTTAGGAGGATTTGGCTACACCTTC
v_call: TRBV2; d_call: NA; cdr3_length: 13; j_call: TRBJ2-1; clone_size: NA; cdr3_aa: CASSGGHVNEQFF; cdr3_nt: TGTGCCAGCAGTGGGGGACACGTCAATGAGCAGTTCTTC
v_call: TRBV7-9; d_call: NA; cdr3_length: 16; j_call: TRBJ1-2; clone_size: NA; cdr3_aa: CASSLDVLIAGLGYTF; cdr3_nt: TGTGCCAGCAGCTTAGATGTGCTTATCGCGGGATTGGGCTACACCTTC
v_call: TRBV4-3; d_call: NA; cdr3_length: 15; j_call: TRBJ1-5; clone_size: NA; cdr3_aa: CASSQGWRTNQPQHF; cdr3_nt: TGCGCCAGCAGCCAGGGTTGGAGGACTAATCAGCCCCAGCATTTT
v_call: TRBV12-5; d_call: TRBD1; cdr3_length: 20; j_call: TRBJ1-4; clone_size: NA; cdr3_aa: CASGKLTGTGVFSTNEKLFF; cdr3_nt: TGTGCTAGTGGCAAACTAACCGGGACAGGGGTGTTTAGTACTAATGAAAAACTGTTTTTT
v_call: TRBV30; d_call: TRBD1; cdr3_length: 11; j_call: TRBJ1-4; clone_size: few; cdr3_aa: CARRQGGKLFF; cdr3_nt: TGTGCCCGTCGACAGGGGGGAAAACTGTTTTTT